The 26 T cell receptor beta chains presented below share a single source sample, sequenced in a study of cytomegalovirus exposure and HLA in healthy donors. The PCR ran on 60 Vbeta and 13 Jbeta primers. Libraries were prepared by immunoSEQ multiplex PCR; TCRdb keeps only in-frame clonotypes and omits some of them. Among 100,000 or so clones listed, about three fifths were seen once. The specimen sequenced was PBMCs. The receptors originated from a woman aged 25 to 39 in good health and CMV-seropositive.

The chain couples TRBV19 to TRBJ2-7, with 10 bases that match TRBD1. CDR3 length: 14 residues. Germline CDR1 is LNHDA and CDR2 is SQIVND (reference sequence). With V trimmed by 6 bases and J by 4 bases, 6 bases remained unmatched. The CDR3 nucleotides are TGTGCCAGTAGCAGGGGACAGGGGCTTTACGAGCAGTACTTC. This sequence encodes CASSRGQGLYEQYF.

This chain connects TRBV6-5 to TRBJ2-7; 12 nucleotides line up with TRBD2. The CDR3 loop spans 16 amino acids. CDR1 and CDR2 (germline): MNHEY, SVGAGI. Trimming cost V 4 bases and J 2 bases; bases outside gene matches: 6. CDR3 DNA sequence: TGTGCCAGCAGTTCGGGACTAGCGGGCTTGACCTACGAGCAGTACTTC. Its translation is CASSSGLAGLTYEQYF.

The chain has TRBV27 and TRBJ2-5, with 7 bases identical to TRBD2. The CDR3 totals 15 residues. Trimming at V came to 7 bases and at J to 3 bases, leaving 11 bases not matched to a gene. Germline CDR1 is MNHEY and CDR2 is SMNVEV (reference sequence). The DNA for the CDR3 is TGTGCCAGCAACGAACGACTAGCCCCAAAAGAGACCCAGTACTTC. This codes for CASNERLAPKETQYF.

The genes are TRBV12-5 and TRBJ2-7; TRBD1 agrees at 10 bases. Unmatched junction bases numbered 5, after V lost 6 bases and J lost 6 bases. The CDR3 covers 13 residues. The V gene's germline CDR1 is LGHNT and CDR2 FRNRAP. The CDR3 protein is CASGPGTGVEQYF. In DNA form, the CDR3 reads TGTGCTAGTGGCCCCGGGACAGGGGTCGAGCAGTACTTC.

The rearrangement uses TRBV7-9 and TRBJ1-2; D gene ambiguous. V shed 0 bases and J shed 2 bases, with 4 bases lying between them. Per the germline V gene, CDR1 is SEHNR and CDR2 is FQNEAQ (reference sequence). The CDR3 runs 13 residues. CDR3 nucleotides: TGTGCCAGCAGCTTAGCCGTAAACTATGGCTACACCTTC. Its protein is CASSLAVNYGYTF.

This chain connects TRBV4-2 to TRBJ1-1; D might be TRBD1 (5 bases). From germline, CDR1 is LGHNA and CDR2 YNFKEQ. V was clipped by 1 base and J by 2 bases, with 20 bases between them. This CDR3 is built from 18 residues. CDR3: CASSQANRLGERNTEAFF. The CDR3 coding sequence is TGTGCCAGCAGCCAAGCAAACAGGCTTGGAGAGCGTAACACTGAAGCTTTCTTT.

The V gene is TRBV10-3, the J gene TRBJ1-1, with TRBD1 as a possible D gene (6 bases). The V gene lost 3 bases and the J gene lost 1 base, with 9 bases spanning the gap. Germline CDR1 and CDR2: ENHRY and SYGVKD. The CDR3 has 14 amino acids. This chain's CDR3 is CAISEGGGNTEAFF. CDR3 nucleotides: TGTGCCATCAGTGAAGGGGGGGGGAACACTGAAGCTTTCTTT.

V gene TRBV5-1 combines with J gene TRBJ2-1; maybe TRBD2 (6 bases). CDR1 SGHRS and CDR2 YFSETQ come from the germline V gene. This CDR3 has 14 amino acids. V was cut by 0 bases and J by 8 bases, with 12 bases left in between. The CDR3 DNA reads as TGCGCCAGCAGCTTGGCTGCGGCTAGCGATGAGCAGTTCTTC. Translated: CASSLAAASDEQFF.

V gene TRBV5-1 combines with J gene TRBJ2-5; TRBD2 might be the D (5 bases). CDR3 length: 13 residues. V was pared by 0 bases and J by 8 bases, with 11 bases between. Per germline, CDR1 SGHRS and CDR2 YFSETQ. The chain's CDR3 is CASSLAGKSTQYF. CDR3 in DNA: TGCGCCAGCAGCTTGGCGGGGAAGAGTACCCAGTACTTC.

The chain joins TRBV19 to TRBJ1-1; D is undetermined. CDR1 LNHDA and CDR2 SQIVND come from the germline V gene (reference sequence). Trimming stripped 3 bases from V and 5 bases from J, with 7 bases between. This CDR3 has 12 amino acids. CDR3 residues: CASSISVTEAFF. In nucleotides, the CDR3 is TGTGCCAGTAGTATTTCGGTTACTGAAGCTTTCTTT.

The chain joins TRBV2 to TRBJ2-2, with D perhaps matching TRBD1 (5 bases). CDR3 length: 15 amino acids. Germline V gives CDR1 SNHLY, CDR2 FYNNEI. Trimming shortened V by 1 base and J by 3 bases, and 9 bases separated the two germline ends. CDR3 in DNA: TGTGCCAGCAGTGAAGGGACATTCTACACCGGGGAGCTGTTTTTT. It is translated as CASSEGTFYTGELFF.

The rearrangement links TRBV5-1 to TRBJ1-2, with a tentative D call TRBD1 (6 bases). This CDR3 region has 13 residues. V dropped 4 bases and J dropped 8 bases, with 15 bases sitting between them. Germline lookup yields CDR1 SGHRS and CDR2 YFSETQ. CDR3 residues: CASSIGQMSGYTF. CDR3 in DNA: TGCGCCAGCAGCATAGGACAGATGAGCGGCTACACCTTC.

The chain uses TRBV29-1 and TRBJ2-7; D remains unclear. Trimming left V 7 bases short and J 7 bases short, with 14 bases between. The CDR3 has 11 residues. The germline V gene has CDR1 SQVTM and CDR2 ANQGSEA. This chain's CDR3 is CSGRVDLEQYF. DNA of the CDR3: TGCAGCGGCCGGGTCGATTTAGAGCAGTACTTC.

This chain connects TRBV29-1 to TRBJ1-2; weak D call: TRBD1 (6 bases). The V end was cut by 4 bases, the J end by 4 bases, with 10 bases between. In germline, CDR1 is SQVTM, CDR2 ANQGSEA. This CDR3 region has 12 residues. CDR3 nucleotide sequence: TGCAGCGTTGGGGACACTACCTATGGCTACACCTTC. It is translated as CSVGDTTYGYTF.

The chain joins TRBV27 to TRBJ2-7, with TRBD1 matching over 9 bases. Germline lookup yields CDR1 MNHEY and CDR2 SMNVEV (reference sequence). Germline trimming cut 6 bases from V and 7 bases from J; bases unmatched to any gene: 13. This CDR3 region has 15 residues. CDR3 nucleotides: TGTGCCAGCAGCCGGACCCGGGACAGGGTTGGGGAGCAGTACTTC. It translates to CASSRTRDRVGEQYF.

This clone was seen more than once but under ten times. V gene TRBV7-3 combines with J gene TRBJ1-2; a possible D gene is TRBD1 (5 bases). The V end lost 1 base, the J end lost 2 bases, and 14 bases lay between the germline ends. Germline assignment: CDR1 SGHTA and CDR2 FQGTGA. The CDR3 length is 16 residues. In nucleotides, the CDR3 is TGTGCCAGCAGCTTAATGGGCGGGGACCCAAACTATGGCTACACCTTC. This codes for CASSLMGGDPNYGYTF.

The CDR3 DNA reads as TGTGCAAGTCGCCCTAGTAGGCTAGCCGATGAGCAGTTCTTC. Translating it yields CASRPSRLADEQFF. The chain is built from TRBV12-2 and TRBJ2-1; the table gives TRBD2 as D, unverified against the DNA. TRBV12-2 is designated a pseudogene. This CDR3 has 14 amino acids.

This chain links TRBV5-5 with TRBJ1-2; 8 bases map to TRBD1. V lost 4 bases and J lost 6; bases outside the gene matches: 2. There are 12 residues in the CDR3. Germline assignment: CDR1 SGHKS and CDR2 YYEKEE (reference sequence). CDR3 residues: CASSQGANGYTF. As DNA, the CDR3 is TGTGCCAGCAGCCAGGGGGCGAATGGCTACACCTTC.

The chain is built from TRBV10-1 and TRBJ2-5; D gene ambiguous. The DNA end is more similar to TRBJ2-7, so the J call may be wrong. The CDR3 sequence is 12 residues long. Germline CDR1 and CDR2: WNHNN and SYGVQD (reference sequence). CDR3 bases: TGCGCCAGCAGTGGTCCAGGCTACGAGCAGTACTTC. Translation gives CASSGPGYEQYF.

J is TRBJ1-2 and V is TRBV2, with TRBD1 identical over 9 bases. The germline V gene encodes CDR1 SNHLY and CDR2 FYNNEI. The length of the CDR3 is 15 residues. V lost 6 bases, J lost 7 bases, and 12 bases stayed unmatched. The CDR3 is CASSQRTGAAFGYTF. As DNA, the CDR3 is TGTGCCAGCAGCCAACGGACAGGGGCCGCCTTTGGCTACACCTTC.

This rearrangement joins TRBV6-1 to TRBJ1-3; D is unresolved. Germline V CDR1 and CDR2: MNHNS, SASEGT. V lost 2 bases and J lost 3, with 8 bases in between. This CDR3 has 14 amino acids. The CDR3 sequence is CASSEQSLGNTIYF. The CDR3 DNA sequence: TGTGCCAGCAGTGAACAAAGCCTTGGAAACACCATATATTTT.

The chain carries TRBV14 and TRBJ1-1; no clear D gene. In germline, CDR1 is SGHDN, CDR2 FVKESK. This CDR3 region has 14 residues. Trimming removed 4 bases from V and 11 bases from J, with 20 bases in between. The DNA for the CDR3 is TGTGCCAGCAGCCCACGGGCGGGGAAAAGTGAGGCTTTCTTT. Translated: CASSPRAGKSEAFF.

This clone turned up a few times. The chain recombines TRBV4-1 with TRBJ1-4; 7 bases agree with TRBD1. With 4 bases clipped from V and 7 bases from J, the junction kept 9 bases outside the gene matches. The CDR3 is 15 amino acids. Germline CDR1 and CDR2: MGHRA and YSYEKL. DNA of the CDR3: TGCGCCAGCAGCCCCGGACAGGTTCAGGGTGAAAAACTGTTTTTT. Translated: CASSPGQVQGEKLFF.

V is TRBV6-4 and J is TRBJ2-1; 10 positions agree with TRBD1. This CDR3 region has 15 residues. The germline gives CDR1 MRHNA, CDR2 SNTAGT. Trimming took 0 bases from V and 6 from J; bases not matched to a gene: 2. The CDR3 here is CASSDSRTGGNEQFF. The CDR3 nucleotides are TGTGCCAGCAGTGACTCCCGGACAGGGGGCAATGAGCAGTTCTTC.

This clone has just a few counts. CDR3 loop: CASRQRDRPSGANVLTF. The DNA for the CDR3 is TGCGCCAGCAGACAGAGGGACAGACCCTCTGGGGCCAACGTCCTGACTTTC. This sequence joins TRBV23-1 and TRBJ2-6, with 7 bases aligning to TRBD1. TRBV23-1 is designated an ORF whose function remains uncertain. The CDR3 is 17 amino acids. V shed 6 bases and J 0 bases; nucleotides not matched to a gene: 8.

This clone was observed a handful of times. CDR3 residues: CASSPGLAGELQFF. DNA of the CDR3: TGTGCCAGCAGTCCGGGACTAGCGGGGGAGCTGCAGTTCTTC. This chain links TRBV27 with TRBJ2-1, with TRBD2 matching 14 bases. The V gene's germline CDR1 is MNHEY and CDR2 SMNVEV (reference sequence). V lost 5 bases to trimming and J lost 12 bases; unmatched junction nucleotides: 6. CDR3 size: 14 residues.